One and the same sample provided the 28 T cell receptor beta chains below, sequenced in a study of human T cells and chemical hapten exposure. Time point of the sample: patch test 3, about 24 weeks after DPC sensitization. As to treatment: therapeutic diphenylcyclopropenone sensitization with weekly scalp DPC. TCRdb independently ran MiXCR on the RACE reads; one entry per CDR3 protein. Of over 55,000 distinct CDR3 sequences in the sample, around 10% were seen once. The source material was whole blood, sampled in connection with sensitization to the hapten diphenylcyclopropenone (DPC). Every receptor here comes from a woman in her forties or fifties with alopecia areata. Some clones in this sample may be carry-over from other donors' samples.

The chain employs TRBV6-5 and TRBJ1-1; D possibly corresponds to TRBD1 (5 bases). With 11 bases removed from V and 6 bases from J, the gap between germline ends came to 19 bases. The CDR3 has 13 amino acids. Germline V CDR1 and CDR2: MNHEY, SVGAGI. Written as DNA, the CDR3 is TGTGCCTCCCGCCGGGTCCGAGGGGCTGAAGCTTTCTTT. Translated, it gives CASRRVRGAEAFF.

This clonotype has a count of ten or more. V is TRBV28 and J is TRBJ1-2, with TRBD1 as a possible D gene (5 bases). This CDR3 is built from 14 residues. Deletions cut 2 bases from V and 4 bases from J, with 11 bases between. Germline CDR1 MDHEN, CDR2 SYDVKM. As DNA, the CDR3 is TGTGCCAGCAGTTTAACAGCAGGGAGCTATGGCTACACCTTC. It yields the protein CASSLTAGSYGYTF.

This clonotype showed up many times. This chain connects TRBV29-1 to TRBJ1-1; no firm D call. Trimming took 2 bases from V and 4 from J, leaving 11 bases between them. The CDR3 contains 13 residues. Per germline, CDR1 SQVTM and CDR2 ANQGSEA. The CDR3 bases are TGCAGCGTTGAACCGGGGTTCGGCACTGAAGCTTTCTTT. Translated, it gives CSVEPGFGTEAFF.

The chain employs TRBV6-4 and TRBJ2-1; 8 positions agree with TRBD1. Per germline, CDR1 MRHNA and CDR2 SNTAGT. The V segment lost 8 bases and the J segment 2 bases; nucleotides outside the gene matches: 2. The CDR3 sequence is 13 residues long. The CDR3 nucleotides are TGTGCCAGCCGACAGGGGCCCTACAATGAGCAGTTCTTC. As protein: CASRQGPYNEQFF.

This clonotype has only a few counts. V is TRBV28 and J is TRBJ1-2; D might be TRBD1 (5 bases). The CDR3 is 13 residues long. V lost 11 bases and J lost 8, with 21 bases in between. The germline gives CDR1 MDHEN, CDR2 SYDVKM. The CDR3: CAGSQGGVGGYTF. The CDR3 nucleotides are TGTGCCGGTAGCCAGGGAGGGGTCGGCGGCTACACCTTC.

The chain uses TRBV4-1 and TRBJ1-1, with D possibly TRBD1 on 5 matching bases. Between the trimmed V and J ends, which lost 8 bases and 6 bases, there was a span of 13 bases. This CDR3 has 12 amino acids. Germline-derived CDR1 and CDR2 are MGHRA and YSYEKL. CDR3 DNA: TGCGCCAGCTGGGGACCCGCGGCTGAAGCTTTCTTT. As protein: CASWGPAAEAFF.

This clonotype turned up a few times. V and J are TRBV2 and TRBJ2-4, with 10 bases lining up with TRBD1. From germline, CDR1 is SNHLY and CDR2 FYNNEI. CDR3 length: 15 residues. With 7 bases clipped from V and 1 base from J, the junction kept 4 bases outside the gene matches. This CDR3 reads CASTRTGGAKNIQYF. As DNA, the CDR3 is TGTGCCAGCACACGGACAGGGGGTGCCAAAAACATTCAGTACTTC.

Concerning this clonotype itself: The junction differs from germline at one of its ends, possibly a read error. Written as DNA, the CDR3 is TGTACCAGCACTTCGGGGGCTCCCTACGAGCAGTACTTC. It specifies CTSTSGAPYEQYF. V and J are TRBV6-2 or TRBV6-3 and TRBJ2-7, with D perhaps being TRBD1 or TRBD2 (6 bases each). This CDR3 region has 13 residues. Germline V gene sequence: CDR1 MNHEY, CDR2 SVGEGT.

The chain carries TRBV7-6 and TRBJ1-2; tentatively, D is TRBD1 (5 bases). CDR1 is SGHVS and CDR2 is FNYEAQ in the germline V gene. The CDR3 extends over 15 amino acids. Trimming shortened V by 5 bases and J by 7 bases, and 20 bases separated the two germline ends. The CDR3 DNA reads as TGTGCCAGCAGCCCCGGGGGGGAGTCGCAACGTGGCTACACCTTC. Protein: CASSPGGESQRGYTF.

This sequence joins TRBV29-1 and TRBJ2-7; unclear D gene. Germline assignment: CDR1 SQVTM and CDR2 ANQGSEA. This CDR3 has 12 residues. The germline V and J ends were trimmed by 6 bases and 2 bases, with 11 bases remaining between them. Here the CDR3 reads CSVGMFPYEQYF. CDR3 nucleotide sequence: TGCAGCGTGGGGATGTTCCCCTACGAGCAGTACTTC.

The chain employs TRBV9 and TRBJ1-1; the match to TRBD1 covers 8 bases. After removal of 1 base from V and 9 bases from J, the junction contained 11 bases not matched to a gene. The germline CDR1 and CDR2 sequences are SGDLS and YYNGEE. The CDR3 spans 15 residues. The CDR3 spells CASSVIIGQGTKAFF. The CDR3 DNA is TGTGCCAGCAGCGTAATCATTGGACAGGGTACTAAAGCTTTCTTT.

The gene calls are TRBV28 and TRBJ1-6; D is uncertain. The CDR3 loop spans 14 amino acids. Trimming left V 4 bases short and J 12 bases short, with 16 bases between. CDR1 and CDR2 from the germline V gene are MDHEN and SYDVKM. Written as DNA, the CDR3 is TGTGCCAGCAGTTCCTTTGGAGGACTTGGACCCCTCCACTTT. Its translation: CASSSFGGLGPLHF. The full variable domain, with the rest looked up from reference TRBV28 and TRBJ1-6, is DVKVTQSSRYLVKRTGEKVFLECVQDMDHENMFWYRQDPGLGLRLIYFSYDVKMKEKGDIPEGYSVSREKKERFSLILESASTNQTSMYLCASSSFGGLGPLHFGNGTRLTVT.

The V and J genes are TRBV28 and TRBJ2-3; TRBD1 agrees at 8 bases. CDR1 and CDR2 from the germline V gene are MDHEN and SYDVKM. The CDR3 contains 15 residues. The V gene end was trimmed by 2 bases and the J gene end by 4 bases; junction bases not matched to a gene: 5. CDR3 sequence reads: CASSLGGTGADTQYF. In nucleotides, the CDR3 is TGTGCCAGCAGTTTAGGCGGGACAGGTGCAGATACGCAGTATTTT.

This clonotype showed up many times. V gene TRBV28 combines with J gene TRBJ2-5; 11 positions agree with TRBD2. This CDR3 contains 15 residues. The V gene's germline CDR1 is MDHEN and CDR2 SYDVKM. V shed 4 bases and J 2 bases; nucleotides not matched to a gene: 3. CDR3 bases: TGTGCCAGCAGTTCTTTAGCGGGGGGGCAAGAGACCCAGTACTTC. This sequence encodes CASSSLAGGQETQYF. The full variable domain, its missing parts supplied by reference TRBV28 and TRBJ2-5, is DVKVTQSSRYLVKRTGEKVFLECVQDMDHENMFWYRQDPGLGLRLIYFSYDVKMKEKGDIPEGYSVSREKKERFSLILESASTNQTSMYLCASSSLAGGQETQYFGPGTRLLVL.

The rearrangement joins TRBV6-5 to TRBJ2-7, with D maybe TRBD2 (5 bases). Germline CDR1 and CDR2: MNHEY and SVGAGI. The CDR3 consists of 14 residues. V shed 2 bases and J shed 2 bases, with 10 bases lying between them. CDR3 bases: TGTGCCAGCAGTTACAGCGGACTCGCCTACGAGCAGTACTTC. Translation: CASSYSGLAYEQYF.

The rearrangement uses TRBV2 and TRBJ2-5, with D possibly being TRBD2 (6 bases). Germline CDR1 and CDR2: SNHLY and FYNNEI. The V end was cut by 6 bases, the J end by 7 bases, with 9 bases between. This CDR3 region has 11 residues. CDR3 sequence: CASRREVTQYF. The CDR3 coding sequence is TGTGCCAGCAGAAGGGAGGTGACCCAGTACTTC. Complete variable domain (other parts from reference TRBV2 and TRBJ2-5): EPEVTQTPSHQVTQMGQEVILRCVPISNHLYFYWYRQILGQKVEFLVSFYNNEISEKSEIFDDQFSVERPDGSNFTLKIRSTKLEDSAMYFCASRREVTQYFGPGTRLLVL.

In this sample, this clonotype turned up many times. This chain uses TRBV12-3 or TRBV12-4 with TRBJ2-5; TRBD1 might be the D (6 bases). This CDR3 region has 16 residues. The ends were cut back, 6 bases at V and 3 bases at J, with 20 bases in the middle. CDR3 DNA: TGTGCCAGCAGCTCCCAGATACGGACAGTAAAAGAGACCCAGTACTTC. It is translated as CASSSQIRTVKETQYF.

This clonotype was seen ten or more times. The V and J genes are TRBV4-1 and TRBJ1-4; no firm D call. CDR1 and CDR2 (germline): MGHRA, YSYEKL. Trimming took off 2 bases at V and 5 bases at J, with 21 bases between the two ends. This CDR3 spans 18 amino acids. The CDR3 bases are TGCGCCAGCAGCCAAATAACCATATACACAGACGGGAATGAAAAACTGTTTTTT. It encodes CASSQITIYTDGNEKLFF.

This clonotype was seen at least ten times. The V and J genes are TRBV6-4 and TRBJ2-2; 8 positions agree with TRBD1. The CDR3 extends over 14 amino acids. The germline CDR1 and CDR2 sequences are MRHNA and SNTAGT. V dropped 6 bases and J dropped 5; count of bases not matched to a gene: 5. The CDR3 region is CASRGQGSTGELFF. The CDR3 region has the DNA TGTGCCAGCAGAGGACAGGGATCAACCGGGGAGCTGTTTTTT.

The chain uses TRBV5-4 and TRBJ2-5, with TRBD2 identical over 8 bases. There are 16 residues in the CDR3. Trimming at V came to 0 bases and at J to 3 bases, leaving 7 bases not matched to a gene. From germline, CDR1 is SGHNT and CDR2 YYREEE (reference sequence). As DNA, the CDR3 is TGTGCCAGCAGCTTGGACGGACTAGCTGCGAAAGAGACCCAGTACTTC. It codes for CASSLDGLAAKETQYF.

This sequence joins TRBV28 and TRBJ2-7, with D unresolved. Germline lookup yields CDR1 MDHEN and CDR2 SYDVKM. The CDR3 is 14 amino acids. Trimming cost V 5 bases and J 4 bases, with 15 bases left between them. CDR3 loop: CASSPRTSPYEQYF. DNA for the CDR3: TGTGCCAGCAGTCCCCGGACGTCGCCGTACGAGCAGTACTTC.

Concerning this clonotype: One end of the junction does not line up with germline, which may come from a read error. CDR3 nucleotide sequence: TGTGTCAGCTACCCAAGTGAAGGCGCTGAAGCTTTCTTT. Protein: CVSYPSEGAEAFF. The rearrangement uses TRBV18 and TRBJ1-1; D gene uncertain. The CDR3 is 13 amino acids. The germline CDR1 and CDR2 sequences are KGHSH and LQKENI.

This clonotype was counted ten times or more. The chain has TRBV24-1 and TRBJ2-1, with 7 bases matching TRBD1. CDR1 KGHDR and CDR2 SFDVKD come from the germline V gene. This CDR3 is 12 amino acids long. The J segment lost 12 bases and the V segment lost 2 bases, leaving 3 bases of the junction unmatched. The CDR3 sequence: CATSDYRDRQFF. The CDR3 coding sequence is TGTGCCACCAGTGATTACCGGGACAGGCAGTTCTTC.

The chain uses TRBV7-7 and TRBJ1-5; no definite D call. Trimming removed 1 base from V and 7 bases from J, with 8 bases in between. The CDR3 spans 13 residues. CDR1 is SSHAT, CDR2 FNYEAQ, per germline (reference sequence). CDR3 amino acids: CASSLDFSQPQHF. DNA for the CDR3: TGTGCCAGCAGCTTAGATTTCTCACAGCCCCAGCATTTT.

The CDR3 region has the DNA TGTGCCAGCATGAGCGGGGGCTCCTACAATGAGCAGTTCTTC. This translates into CASMSGGSYNEQFF. The rearrangement uses TRBV28 and TRBJ2-1; 8 nucleotides match TRBD2. Unmatched junction bases numbered 2, after V lost 7 bases and J lost 0 bases. CDR1 is MDHEN, CDR2 SYDVKM, per germline. This CDR3 comprises 14 residues.

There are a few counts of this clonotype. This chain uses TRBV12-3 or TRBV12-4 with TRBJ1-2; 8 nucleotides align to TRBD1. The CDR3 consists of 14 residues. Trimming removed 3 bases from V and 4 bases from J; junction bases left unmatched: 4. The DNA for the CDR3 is TGTGCCAGCAGTTTTGACAGGGGCCCCTATGGCTACACCTTC. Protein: CASSFDRGPYGYTF.

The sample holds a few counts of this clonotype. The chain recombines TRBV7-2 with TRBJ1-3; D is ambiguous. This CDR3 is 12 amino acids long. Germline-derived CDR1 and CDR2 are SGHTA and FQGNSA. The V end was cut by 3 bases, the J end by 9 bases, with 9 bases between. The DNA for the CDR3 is TGTGCCAGCAGCTTTGTTCCGGGCACCATATATTTT. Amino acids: CASSFVPGTIYF.

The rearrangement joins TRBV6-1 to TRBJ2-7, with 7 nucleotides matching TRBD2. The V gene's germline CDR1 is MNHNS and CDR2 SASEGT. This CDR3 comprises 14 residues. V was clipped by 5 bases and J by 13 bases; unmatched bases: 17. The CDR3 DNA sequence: TGTGCCAGCAGTCTGCTAGCGGAGGCTTCTTTCGGTTACTTC. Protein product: CASSLLAEASFGYF.